The 2 T cell receptor beta chains below all came from one sample that was sequenced in a study of cytomegalovirus exposure and HLA in healthy donors. Use of 60 Vbeta and 13 Jbeta primers characterized the PCR. Clones were read by immunoSEQ multiplex PCR, and TCRdb kept only the in-frame ones, dropping some. This table holds some 160,000 clones, around 80% found once. Sequencing was done on a sample of PBMCs. The receptors originated from a man aged 35-49 years in good health and CMV-seronegative.

This chain links TRBV2 with TRBJ2-1, with D tentatively TRBD1 (5 bases). The V gene lost 4 bases and the J gene lost 4 bases, with 17 bases spanning the gap. There are 16 residues in the CDR3. Germline V gene sequence: CDR1 SNHLY, CDR2 FYNNEI. CDR3 DNA: TGTGCCAGCAGTGGGACGCAGGGTTCCCTTTACAATGAGCAGTTCTTC. Translating gives CASSGTQGSLYNEQFF.

This chain links TRBV19 with TRBJ2-1, with 8 nucleotides matching TRBD1. This CDR3 region has 15 residues. CDR1 LNHDA and CDR2 SQIVND come from the germline V gene (reference sequence). Trimming took 5 bases from V and 2 from J; bases not matched to a gene: 5. In DNA form, the CDR3 reads TGTGCCAGTAGTCGGGACAGGTTTACCTACAATGAGCAGTTCTTC. Translated, it gives CASSRDRFTYNEQFF.